The clone carrying this TCR beta chain has more than one count but fewer than ten. What it recognizes is unknown. Separation by sorting yielded CD4+ and CD8+ T cells from PBMCs. Germline loops: CDR1 MNHEY, CDR2 SMNVEV (reference sequence). This CDR3 has 14 amino acids. Trimming took 6 bases from V and 5 from J; bases not matched to a gene: 8. The sample originates from a study of CD8+ T cells in alopecia areata. Extracted RNA was reverse transcribed into cDNA, the sequencing template. Assay: immunoSEQ multiplex PCR; the TCRdb copy retains only in-frame clones and omits some. The sample carries under 130,000 clones, roughly 53% recorded once. Study-wide findings and caveats: Scalp sample data also include resident alphabeta T cells from normal skin. Patients shared TCRs less clearly than mice did, possibly owing to HLA. Normal scalp showed lower clonality than lesional scalp, especially alopecia totalis/universalis.

Sequenced: CD4+ T cells sorted from blood. The rearrangement joins TRBV27 to TRBJ2-5; 8 bases are shared with TRBD2. The sequence derives from a human donor in good health. The CDR3: CASSPAGESETQYF. CDR3 nucleotides: TGTGCCAGCAGCCCAGCGGGGGAATCGGAGACCCAGTACTTC.